The source of this T cell receptor (beta chain) is a study of OX40 agonist ivuxolimab in advanced cancers. This clone was seen a handful of times. Sequencing was performed with immunoSEQ multiplex PCR; in TCRdb, only in-frame clones are kept and a portion is missing. There are about 40,000 clones in the sample; about 89% occur only once, and around an eighth lies in the top ten. Germline loops: CDR1 SGDLS, CDR2 YYNGEE. The CDR3 length is 16 residues. The V gene lost 0 bases and the J gene lost 0 bases, with 12 bases spanning the gap. The rearrangement uses TRBV9 and TRBJ1-1; no reliable D call. The material was CD4+ or CD8+ T cells sorted from blood, obtained in a trial of the OX40 agonist ivuxolimab. This TCR came from an adult with an advanced solid tumor such as melanoma, head and neck, liver or kidney cancer. The CDR3 DNA follows: TGTGCCAGCAGCGTAGGGGCAGTCGAAATGAACACTGAAGCTTTCTTT. This sequence encodes CASSVGAVEMNTEAFF.